The 22 T cell receptor beta chains below come from one sample, sequenced in a study of T cells in localized non-small cell lung cancer. Measured with immunoSEQ multiplex PCR; TCRdb has only the in-frame clones, and not every one. This sample has about 36,000 clones; around 88% occur once, and the top ten carry roughly 7.2%. This sample comprised peripheral blood, obtained before any cancer treatment. The receptors were gathered from a woman aged 40-75 years with stage I lung adenocarcinoma.

The chain links TRBV4-2 to TRBJ2-3, with 8 bases aligning to TRBD1. CDR3 size: 18 residues. V gave up 1 base and J gave up 5 bases; unmatched junction bases: 14. Germline V gene data show CDR1 as LGHNA and CDR2 as YNFKEQ. DNA of the CDR3: TGTGCCAGCAGCCAAGTTTCCAGAGGACAGGGTGTGGGAGATACGCAGTATTTT. Protein sequence: CASSQVSRGQGVGDTQYF.

J is TRBJ1-4 and V is TRBV7-9; unclear D gene. Trimming left V 8 bases short and J 7 bases short, with 20 bases between. Per the germline V gene, CDR1 is SEHNR and CDR2 is FQNEAQ (reference sequence). The CDR3 extends over 15 amino acids. The CDR3 nucleotides read TGTGCCAGCTATCCGGGTCAATCAGAGATTGAAAAACTGTTTTTT. Its protein product is CASYPGQSEIEKLFF.

V and J are TRBV4-1 and TRBJ2-7; tentatively, D is TRBD2 (5 bases). Germline loops: CDR1 MGHRA, CDR2 YSYEKL. CDR3 length: 14 residues. The V end lost 4 bases, the J end lost 0 bases, and 10 bases lay between the germline ends. Here the CDR3 reads CASSRTGSSYEQYF. In DNA form, the CDR3 reads TGCGCCAGCAGCCGGACTGGCAGCTCCTACGAGCAGTACTTC.

CDR3 in amino acids: CSASAPYEQYF. The CDR3 nucleotides read TGCAGTGCTAGTGCCCCCTACGAGCAGTACTTC. The rearrangement uses TRBV20-1 and TRBJ2-7; the D is unclear. CDR3 length: 11 amino acids. Trimming stripped 3 bases from V and 2 bases from J, with 5 bases between. Germline loops: CDR1 DFQATT, CDR2 SNEGSKA (reference sequence).

This chain joins TRBV2 and TRBJ2-7; D not resolved. Per germline, CDR1 SNHLY and CDR2 FYNNEI. The V end was cut by 0 bases, the J end by 12 bases, with 6 bases between. The length of the CDR3 is 10 residues. The CDR3 nucleotides read TGTGCCAGCAGTGAAGCGCTTCGGTACTTC. It translates to CASSEALRYF. Looking up the rest from reference TRBV2 and TRBJ2-7 gives the full variable domain: EPEVTQTPSHQVTQMGQEVILRCVPISNHLYFYWYRQILGQKVEFLVSFYNNEISEKSEIFDDQFSVERPDGSNFTLKIRSTKLEDSAMYFCASSEALRYFGPGTRLTVT.

In DNA, the CDR3 is TGTGCCAGCAGCTTAGGCGGATCCACCGGGGAGCTGTTTTTT. Its translation is CASSLGGSTGELFF. The rearrangement uses TRBV11-3 and TRBJ2-2; D is undetermined. V lost 1 base to trimming and J lost 4 bases, with 7 bases between them. The germline V gene encodes CDR1 SGHNT and CDR2 YENEEA. CDR3 length: 14 residues.

The rearrangement links TRBV19 to TRBJ2-7; 10 bases line up with TRBD1. CDR3 length: 13 amino acids. The trim removed 5 bases at V and 5 bases at J, leaving 3 bases unmatched. Germline V gene data show CDR1 as LNHDA and CDR2 as SQIVND (reference sequence). The CDR3 DNA follows: TGTGCCAGTAGTCGGACAGGGGGTGACGAGCAGTACTTC. Translated, it gives CASSRTGGDEQYF.

The genes are TRBV28 and TRBJ1-2; 8 positions match TRBD1. The V gene end was trimmed by 4 bases and the J gene end by 1 base; junction bases not matched to a gene: 8. The CDR3 consists of 16 residues. CDR1 MDHEN and CDR2 SYDVKM come from the germline V gene. The CDR3 reads CASSSVGQGINYGYTF. DNA for the CDR3: TGTGCCAGCAGTTCTGTTGGACAGGGAATTAACTATGGCTACACCTTC.

The V and J genes are TRBV11-2 and TRBJ1-2; 7 bases agree with TRBD1. This CDR3 comprises 15 residues. Germline V gene data show CDR1 as SGHAT and CDR2 as FQNNGV. Germline trimming cut 0 bases from V and 4 bases from J; bases unmatched to any gene: 5. This CDR3 is CASSLERGQGYGYTF. The CDR3 nucleotides are TGTGCCAGCAGCTTAGAAAGGGGGCAAGGCTATGGCTACACCTTC.

V is TRBV11-2 and J is TRBJ1-5, with D uncertain. The length of the CDR3 is 18 residues. The germline V gene has CDR1 SGHAT and CDR2 FQNNGV. V was clipped by 0 bases and J by 5 bases, with 20 bases between them. The DNA for the CDR3 is TGTGCCAGCAGCTTAGAGGCTCCAATACCAGGCTACCATCAGCCCCAGCATTTT. It yields the protein CASSLEAPIPGYHQPQHF.

This chain joins TRBV2 and TRBJ2-2; D remains unclear. This CDR3 region has 15 residues. Germline loops: CDR1 SNHLY, CDR2 FYNNEI. Trimming took off 6 bases at V and 0 bases at J, with 11 bases between the two ends. The CDR3 loop reads CASRETVSNTGELFF. The DNA for the CDR3 is TGTGCCAGCAGGGAGACGGTTTCGAACACCGGGGAGCTGTTTTTT.

V and J are TRBV9 and TRBJ1-1; D is undetermined. The CDR3 totals 15 residues. Germline V gene sequence: CDR1 SGDLS, CDR2 YYNGEE. V was pared by 0 bases and J by 0 bases, with 9 bases between. The CDR3 region is CASSVEGRLNTEAFF. The CDR3 nucleotides read TGTGCCAGCAGCGTAGAAGGACGGCTGAACACTGAAGCTTTCTTT.

The genes are TRBV5-1 and TRBJ1-1; D is undetermined. Germline V gene lookup returns CDR1 SGHRS and CDR2 YFSETQ. The V gene lost 3 bases and the J gene lost 4 bases, with 13 bases spanning the gap. The CDR3 is made up of 14 amino acids. The CDR3 is CASSSANRGTEAFF. The CDR3 DNA follows: TGCGCCAGCAGCTCGGCGAACCGCGGCACTGAAGCTTTCTTT.

This clone was seen a handful of times. The chain has TRBV7-9 and TRBJ2-1, with a possible D match to TRBD1 (6 bases). This CDR3 has 16 amino acids. Trimming stripped 6 bases from V and 0 bases from J, with 15 bases between. Germline loops: CDR1 SEHNR, CDR2 FQNEAQ (reference sequence). The CDR3 nucleotides read TGTGCCAGCAGTTCGAGAAGGGGGAGCTCCTACAATGAGCAGTTCTTC. Translation: CASSSRRGSSYNEQFF.

This chain links TRBV11-2 with TRBJ2-6; D not resolved. This CDR3 is built from 12 residues. Per the germline V gene, CDR1 is SGHAT and CDR2 is FQNNGV. The V gene lost 5 bases and the J gene lost 5 bases, with 4 bases spanning the gap. This chain's CDR3 is CASSLRANVLTF. CDR3 bases: TGTGCCAGCAGCCTCCGGGCCAACGTCCTGACTTTC.

This chain uses TRBV9 with TRBJ1-3; 7 nucleotides agree with TRBD1. The V gene's germline CDR1 is SGDLS and CDR2 YYNGEE. V was pared by 2 bases and J by 1 base, with 3 bases of the junction left unmatched. There are 15 residues in the CDR3. CDR3 nucleotide sequence: TGTGCCAGCAGCGTGACAGGGAAGTCTGGAAACACCATATATTTT. Amino acid sequence: CASSVTGKSGNTIYF.

The CDR3 DNA reads TGTGCCAGCAGTCCTACTAACTATGGCTACACCTTC. Translated, it gives CASSPTNYGYTF. V usage is TRBV27 and J usage is TRBJ1-2; D ambiguous. This CDR3 region has 12 residues. Between the trimmed V and J ends, which lost 5 bases and 0 bases, there was a span of 4 bases. Germline CDR1 is MNHEY and CDR2 is SMNVEV (reference sequence).

The gene calls are TRBV6-1 and TRBJ1-4; D remains unclear. The V end lost 8 bases, the J end lost 3 bases, and 16 bases lay between the germline ends. The CDR3 has 15 amino acids. The germline V gene has CDR1 MNHNS and CDR2 SASEGT. In DNA, the CDR3 is TGTGCCAGCCTAAGGAGCGTTAAGGCTAATGAAAAACTGTTTTTT. It codes for CASLRSVKANEKLFF.

This clone was seen a few times. The chain combines TRBV29-1 with TRBJ1-5, with D unresolved. The germline gives CDR1 SQVTM, CDR2 ANQGSEA. There are 13 residues in the CDR3. V lost 6 bases and J lost 3, with 12 bases in between. The CDR3 protein is CSVADGNNQPQHF. CDR3 in DNA: TGCAGCGTAGCGGACGGAAACAATCAGCCCCAGCATTTT.

The rearrangement links TRBV5-1 to TRBJ2-7; a weak D match, TRBD2 (7 bases). Germline loops: CDR1 SGHRS, CDR2 YFSETQ. The CDR3 loop spans 16 amino acids. Trimming removed 0 bases from V and 0 bases from J, with 13 bases in between. This CDR3 reads CASSLGPGGLSYEQYF. The DNA of the CDR3 is TGCGCCAGCAGCTTGGGCCCCGGGGGGCTCTCCTACGAGCAGTACTTC.

V usage is TRBV5-8 and J usage is TRBJ2-3; TRBD2 is a possible D gene (5 bases). V shed 4 bases and J shed 4 bases, with 22 bases lying between them. The CDR3 spans 17 residues. Germline lookup yields CDR1 SGHTS and CDR2 YDEGEE. CDR3: CASSPAGGRPSPDTQYF. The CDR3 nucleotides read TGTGCCAGCAGCCCCGCAGGAGGCCGACCATCCCCAGATACGCAGTATTTT.

The genes are TRBV27 and TRBJ1-2, with TRBD1 matching 7 bases. Trimming removed 6 bases from V and 8 bases from J; junction bases left unmatched: 9. The CDR3 totals 13 residues. CDR1 is MNHEY, CDR2 SMNVEV, per germline (reference sequence). This CDR3 reads CASSRRTGEGYTF. In DNA form, the CDR3 reads TGTGCCAGCAGCCGACGCACAGGGGAGGGCTACACCTTC.